This T cell receptor beta chain was sequenced in a study of metastatic and nonmetastatic thyroid tumors. Looking at the study overall: Where malignant and benign thyroid patients were concerned, repertoires were compared across blood and tumor or nodule tissue.

Note on this clone: Its antigen is not known.

Each patient came to thyroid surgery without any prior treatment (of any kind). Study-wide results and limits: In blood and tumor, TCR beta diversity was reportedly significantly higher in malignant thyroid tumors than in benign nodules.

Methods used by the authors: Clinicopathological groups differed in CDR3, with these differences serving to build a distant-metastasis classifier for papillary thyroid cancer. TCRdb reprocessed the PCR reads using MiXCR. TCRdb, not the authors, supplied the V and J calls. Among about 20,000 clones listed, 12% were seen once. Trimming removed 3 bases from V and 0 bases from J; junction bases left unmatched: 1. In germline, CDR1 is SGDLS, CDR2 YYNGEE. This CDR3 has 15 residues. The source material was blood. The clonotype originates from a male donor with papillary thyroid cancer or a benign thyroid nodule (not recorded which). Some clones in this sample may be carry-over from other donors' samples. The chain carries TRBV9 and TRBJ2-3, with TRBD2 matching 10 bases. Written as DNA, the CDR3 is TGTGCCAGCAGCGCTAGCGGGAGAAGCACAGATACGCAGTATTTT. It specifies CASSASGRSTDTQYF.